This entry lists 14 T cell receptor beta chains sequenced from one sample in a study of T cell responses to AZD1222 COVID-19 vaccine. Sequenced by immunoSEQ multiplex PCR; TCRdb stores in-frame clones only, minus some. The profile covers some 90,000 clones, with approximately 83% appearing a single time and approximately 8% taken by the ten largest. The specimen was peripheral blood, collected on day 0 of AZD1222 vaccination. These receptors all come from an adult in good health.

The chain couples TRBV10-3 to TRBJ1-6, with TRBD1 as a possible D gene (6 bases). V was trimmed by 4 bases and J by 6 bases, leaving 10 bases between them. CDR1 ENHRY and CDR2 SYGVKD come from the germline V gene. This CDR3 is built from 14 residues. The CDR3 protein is CAISGGAGNSPLHF. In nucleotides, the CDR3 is TGTGCCATCAGTGGGGGGGCTGGTAATTCACCCCTCCACTTT.

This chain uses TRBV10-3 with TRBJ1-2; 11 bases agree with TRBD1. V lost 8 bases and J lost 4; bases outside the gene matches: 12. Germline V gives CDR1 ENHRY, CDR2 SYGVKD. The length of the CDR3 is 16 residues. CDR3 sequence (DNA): TGTGCCATCGTAGATGCTCGGACAGGGGGCGCCTATGGCTACACCTTC. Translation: CAIVDARTGGAYGYTF.

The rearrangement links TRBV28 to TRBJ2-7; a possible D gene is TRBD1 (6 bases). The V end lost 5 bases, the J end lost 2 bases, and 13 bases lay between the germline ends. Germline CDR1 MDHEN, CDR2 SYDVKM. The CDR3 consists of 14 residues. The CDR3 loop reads CASSRQGKPYEQYF. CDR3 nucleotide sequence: TGTGCCAGCAGTCGGCAGGGGAAACCCTACGAGCAGTACTTC.

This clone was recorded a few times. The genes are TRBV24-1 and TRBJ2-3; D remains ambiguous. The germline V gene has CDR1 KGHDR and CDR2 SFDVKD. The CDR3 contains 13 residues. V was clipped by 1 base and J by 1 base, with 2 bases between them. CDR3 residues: CATSDLGTDTQYF. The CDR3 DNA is TGTGCCACCAGTGATTTAGGCACAGATACGCAGTATTTT.

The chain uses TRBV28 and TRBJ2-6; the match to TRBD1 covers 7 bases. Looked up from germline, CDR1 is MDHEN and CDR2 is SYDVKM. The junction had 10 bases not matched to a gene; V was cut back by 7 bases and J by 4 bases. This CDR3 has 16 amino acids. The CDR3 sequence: CASNLQGIGGANVLTF. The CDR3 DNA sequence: TGTGCCAGCAATCTACAGGGGATAGGAGGGGCCAACGTCCTGACTTTC.

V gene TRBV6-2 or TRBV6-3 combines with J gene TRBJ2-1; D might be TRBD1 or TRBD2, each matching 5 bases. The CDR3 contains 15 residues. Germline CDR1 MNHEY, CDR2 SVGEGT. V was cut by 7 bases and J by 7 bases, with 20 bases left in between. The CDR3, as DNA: TGTGCCAGCAACCCGTCGGGGCGGACTTGGAATGAGCAGTTCTTC. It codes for CASNPSGRTWNEQFF.

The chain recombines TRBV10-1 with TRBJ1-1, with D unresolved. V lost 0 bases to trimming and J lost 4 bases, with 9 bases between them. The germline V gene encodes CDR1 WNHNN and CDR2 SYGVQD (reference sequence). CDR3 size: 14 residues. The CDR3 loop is CASSESTGVTEAFF. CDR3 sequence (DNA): TGCGCCAGCAGTGAGTCAACGGGTGTCACTGAAGCTTTCTTT.

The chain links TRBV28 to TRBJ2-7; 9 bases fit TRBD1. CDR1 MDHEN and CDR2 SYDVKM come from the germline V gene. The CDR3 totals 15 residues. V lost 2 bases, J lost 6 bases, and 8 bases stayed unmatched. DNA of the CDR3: TGTGCCAGCAGTTTAGGGGGGACAGGGAGTTTCGAGCAGTACTTC. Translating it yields CASSLGGTGSFEQYF. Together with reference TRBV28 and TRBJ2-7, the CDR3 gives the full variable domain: DVKVTQSSRYLVKRTGEKVFLECVQDMDHENMFWYRQDPGLGLRLIYFSYDVKMKEKGDIPEGYSVSREKKERFSLILESASTNQTSMYLCASSLGGTGSFEQYFGPGTRLTVT.

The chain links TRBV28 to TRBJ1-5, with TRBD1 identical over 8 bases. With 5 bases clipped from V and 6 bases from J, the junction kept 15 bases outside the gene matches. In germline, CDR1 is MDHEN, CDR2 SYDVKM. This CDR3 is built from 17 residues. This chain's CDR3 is CASSKLRGTGGSQPQHF. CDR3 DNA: TGTGCCAGCAGTAAATTACGGGGAACAGGGGGGAGTCAGCCCCAGCATTTT.

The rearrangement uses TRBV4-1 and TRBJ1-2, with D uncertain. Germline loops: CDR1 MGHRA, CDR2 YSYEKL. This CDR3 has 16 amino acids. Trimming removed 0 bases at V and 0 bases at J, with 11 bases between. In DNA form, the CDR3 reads TGCGCCAGCAGCCAAGATCTGGCCGCTGCTAACTATGGCTACACCTTC. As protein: CASSQDLAAANYGYTF.

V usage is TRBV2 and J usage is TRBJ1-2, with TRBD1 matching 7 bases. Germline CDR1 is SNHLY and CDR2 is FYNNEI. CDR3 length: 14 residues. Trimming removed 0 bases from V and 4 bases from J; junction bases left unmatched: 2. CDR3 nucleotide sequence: TGTGCCAGCAGTGAAGCAGGGGGCGGCTATGGCTACACCTTC. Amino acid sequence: CASSEAGGGYGYTF.

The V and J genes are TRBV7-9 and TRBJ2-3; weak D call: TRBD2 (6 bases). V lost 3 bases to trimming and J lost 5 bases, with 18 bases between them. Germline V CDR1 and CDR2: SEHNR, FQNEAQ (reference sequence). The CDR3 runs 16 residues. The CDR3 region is CASSFGQVRRGDTQYF. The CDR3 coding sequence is TGTGCCAGCAGCTTCGGTCAGGTCAGGCGGGGAGATACGCAGTATTTT.

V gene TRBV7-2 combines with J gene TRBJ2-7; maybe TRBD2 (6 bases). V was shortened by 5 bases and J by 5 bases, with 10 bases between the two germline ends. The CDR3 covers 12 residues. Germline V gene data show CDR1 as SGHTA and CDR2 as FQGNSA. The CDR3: CASSRDWDEQYF. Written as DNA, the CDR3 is TGTGCCAGCAGCAGGGACTGGGACGAGCAGTACTTC.

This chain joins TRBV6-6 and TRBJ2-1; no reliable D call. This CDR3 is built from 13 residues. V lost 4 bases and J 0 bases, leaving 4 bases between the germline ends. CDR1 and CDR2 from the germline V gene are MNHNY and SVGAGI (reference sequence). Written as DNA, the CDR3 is TGTGCCAGCAGTTCGGGCTCCTACAATGAGCAGTTCTTC. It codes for CASSSGSYNEQFF.